This TCR beta chain was sequenced for a study of blood T cell repertoires in COVID-19 (dated by TCRdb to the early 2020s). Study-level background: The collaborator samples originated in the United States, Italy and Spain and spanned the acute and convalescent phases of COVID-19. Samples were obtained from the ongoing ImmuneRACE study (first 160 participants) and from some 1,300 subjects provided by 6 global collaborators. The repertoires were made available in a free public database intended to serve as a resource for research on the immune response to SARS-CoV-2. The dataset comprised deeply sampled blood TCRbeta repertoires from subjects exposed to, actively infected with, or recovered from COVID-19. Where available, HLA class I and class II types were obtained from metadata supplied by the sample provider rather than from assay-based typing. The material from the prospective study consisted of cDNA or gDNA derived from T cells, B-cell-depleted T cells, or PBMCs. A de-identified subject ID, COVID-19 status, age in years and sex were almost always included in the sample metadata.

In the prospective study, participants were 18 to 89 years old, resided in 25 or so geographic areas of the United States, and were enrolled through a virtual design. In the prospective study, participants were assigned to cohorts based on the clinical history participants reported in a screening survey and a study questionnaire. Recovered participants in ImmuneRACE Cohort 3 were defined by two consecutive negative NP/OP PCR tests, clearance by a healthcare professional, or resolution of symptoms. Each participant in the prospective study had whole blood, serum and a nasopharyngeal or oropharyngeal swab collected by mobile phlebotomists. Prospective study participants could optionally give additional blood draws and questionnaires over a roughly two-month period. Before DNA extraction, prospective study blood samples were shipped either frozen or at room temperature. Remarks on this clone: Its binding antigen is unknown. Base qualities are not provided; no much larger clone lies one nucleotide away.

Overall results and qualifications from the work: The quantity of clinical and demographic metadata differed by source and by participant and was supplied without curation.

TCRbeta CDR3 regions were amplified from genomic DNA using the immunoSEQ Assay, a bias-controlled multiplex PCR. Concerning the study's data processing: Within the assay, amplification of reference gene primers was used to estimate how many nucleated cells each sample contained. Sequence reads were collapsed and filtered to measure the absolute abundance of every unique TCRbeta CDR3 rearrangement. Productive Simpson clonality was computed per sample as the square root of Simpson's diversity index over productive rearrangements. Entries here come from immuneACCESS through TCRdb and include only in-frame sequences with V and J called. Some clones fail to appear in such tables; in the studies checked, an unresolved V gene covers under half of the shortfall, and the cause of the remainder is unknown. Clonal size and the V and J genes are those of that table, whereas D and trimming came from the DNA. The sample includes about 270,000 clones, with roughly nine tenths observed a single time. Roughly 1.8% of the sample comes from the top ten.

The clonotype originates from an older woman who had recovered from COVID-19. What was sequenced was PBMCs or T cells enriched from blood (not recorded which).

The CDR3 in this case is CAAPEGGAVRSFNYGYTF. Read as DNA, the sequence is TGTGCCGCCCCAGAGGGGGGGGCAGTGCGGTCTTTCAACTATGGCTACACCTTC. The rearrangement joined TRBV28 to TRBJ1-2, with a weak D call of TRBD1 (6 bases match). V is pared back by 11 bases and J by 2 bases, with 30 bases lying between the germline termini. Per the germline V gene, MDHEN is the CDR1 and SYDVKM is the CDR2. The CDR3, from cysteine to phenylalanine, totals 18 residues. The retained sequence is limited to the CDR3, 54 bases, with the frame set at the first base.